This T cell receptor beta chain was sequenced during a study of cytomegalovirus exposure and HLA in healthy donors. Looking at the study overall: Among the 370 or so donors who were genotyped, about 84% fell in the genetic ancestry cluster that is associated with self-reported Caucasian donors. The study, taken as a whole, reports: The authors later found most CMV-associated TCR beta chains appeared HLA-restricted. Among TCR beta chains, those listed as cytomegalovirus-associated numbered some 160.

Both 60 Vbeta primers and 13 Jbeta primers went into the PCR. Here immunoSEQ multiplex PCR was the method, and the copy in TCRdb shows in-frame clones only, minus some. The data hold fewer than 200,000 clones, with around 83% observed a single time. Points on this clone: Its matching antigen is unknown.

This CDR3 comprises 14 residues. Germline V gene data show CDR1 as MNHEY and CDR2 as SVGAGI. The V and J ends lost 5 bases and 5 bases respectively, with 15 bases between them. The gene calls are TRBV6-5 and TRBJ1-2; maybe TRBD1 (5 bases). This clonotype originated in a young man in good health and CMV-seropositive. Sequencing was done on a sample of PBMCs. CDR3 bases: TGTGCCAGCAGTCCCGTTGGGGAGGGGTATGGCTACACCTTC. Amino acids: CASSPVGEGYGYTF.